One and the same sample provided the 9 T cell receptor beta chains below, sequenced in a study of identical twins. TCRdb reprocessed the 5' RACE reads via MiXCR and lists one record per CDR3 protein. The profile shows just over 450,000 distinct CDR3 sequences, about 14% of them singletons. The same sample was also studied in work on yellow fever vaccine responses in identical twins.

Sequencing input: CD4+ T cells sorted from blood. The receptors here all came from a woman between 18 and 29 years old in good health.

A few counts support this clonotype. The chain links TRBV5-1 to TRBJ2-7, with 16 bases lining up with TRBD2. Per the germline V gene, CDR1 is SGHRS and CDR2 is YFSETQ. This CDR3 region has 15 residues. With V trimmed by 3 bases and J by 5 bases, 2 bases remained unmatched. The CDR3 DNA reads TGCGCCAGCAGCTGGGGGACTAGCGGGAGGGACGAGCAGTACTTC. Residues: CASSWGTSGRDEQYF.

This chain uses TRBV3-1 with TRBJ1-1; 12 bases align to TRBD1. Per germline, CDR1 LGHDT and CDR2 YNNKEL (reference sequence). J gave up 6 bases and V 2 bases, and 1 base lay outside the gene matches. This CDR3 contains 14 residues. The CDR3 bases are TGTGCCAGCAGCCAACGGGACAGGGGGCCTGAAGCTTTCTTT. It codes for CASSQRDRGPEAFF.

This clonotype was seen repeatedly, ten times or more. The chain carries TRBV4-3 and TRBJ2-3, with no clear D. Germline assignment: CDR1 LGHNA and CDR2 YSLEER. V dropped 1 base and J dropped 6 bases, with 11 bases sitting between them. The CDR3 is 14 residues long. CDR3 in amino acids: CASSQGPGLDTQYF. The CDR3 nucleotides are TGCGCCAGCAGCCAAGGTCCGGGCCTCGATACGCAGTATTTT.

This clonotype was seen more than once but under ten times. The V gene is TRBV7-8, the J gene TRBJ2-3; D remains ambiguous. CDR1 and CDR2 (germline): SGHVS, FQNEAQ. CDR3 length: 17 amino acids. Deletions cut 4 bases from V and 1 base from J, with 18 bases between. The CDR3 is CASSSSPIRTGTDTQYF. In DNA, the CDR3 is TGTGCCAGCAGCTCGAGTCCTATCAGGACGGGCACAGATACGCAGTATTTT.

This clonotype was seen a handful of times. The rearrangement joins TRBV4-3 to TRBJ2-3; 11 nucleotides line up with TRBD2. The CDR3 sequence is 17 residues long. Looked up from germline, CDR1 is LGHNA and CDR2 is YSLEER. The V and J ends lost 0 bases and 6 bases, in that order; junction bases with no gene match: 8. The CDR3 DNA follows: TGCGCCAGCAGCCAAGAGGCACTAGCGGGAGTTTCGGATACGCAGTATTTT. The encoded protein is CASSQEALAGVSDTQYF.

The gene calls are TRBV28 and TRBJ2-1; D is unclear. CDR1 and CDR2 from the germline V gene are MDHEN and SYDVKM. The CDR3 is 15 residues long. V was cut by 6 bases and J by 5 bases, with 17 bases left in between. The CDR3 DNA is TGTGCCAGCAGACCCCAGGCGAAAAAAAACAATGAGCAGTTCTTC. It encodes CASRPQAKKNNEQFF.

This clonotype was seen at least ten times. The J gene is TRBJ2-7, the V gene TRBV5-1; D possibly corresponds to TRBD2 (6 bases). The CDR3 runs 14 residues. Germline values: CDR1 SGHRS, CDR2 YFSETQ. Trimming removed 0 bases from V and 4 bases from J, with 11 bases in between. Here the CDR3 reads CASSLVGGVYEQYF. CDR3 DNA: TGCGCCAGCAGCTTGGTTGGAGGGGTGTACGAGCAGTACTTC.

This clonotype came up many times. This chain links TRBV29-1 with TRBJ2-3; TRBD2 matches at 11 bases. The CDR3 covers 18 residues. CDR1 and CDR2 from the germline V gene are SQVTM and ANQGSEA. V dropped 5 bases and J dropped 5; count of bases not matched to a gene: 18. CDR3 sequence: CSVYHFISGRANVDTQYF. CDR3 nucleotides: TGCAGCGTTTATCATTTCATTAGCGGGAGGGCCAATGTAGATACGCAGTATTTT.

This clonotype was seen at least ten times. V is TRBV12-3 or TRBV12-4 and J is TRBJ2-2; TRBD1 agrees at 8 bases. The CDR3 covers 15 residues. Losses at the gene ends were 6 bases for V and 3 bases for J; bases not matched to a gene: 6. CDR3 protein: CASSNRGAYTGELFF. The CDR3 DNA follows: TGTGCCAGCAGCAACAGGGGGGCTTACACCGGGGAGCTGTTTTTT.